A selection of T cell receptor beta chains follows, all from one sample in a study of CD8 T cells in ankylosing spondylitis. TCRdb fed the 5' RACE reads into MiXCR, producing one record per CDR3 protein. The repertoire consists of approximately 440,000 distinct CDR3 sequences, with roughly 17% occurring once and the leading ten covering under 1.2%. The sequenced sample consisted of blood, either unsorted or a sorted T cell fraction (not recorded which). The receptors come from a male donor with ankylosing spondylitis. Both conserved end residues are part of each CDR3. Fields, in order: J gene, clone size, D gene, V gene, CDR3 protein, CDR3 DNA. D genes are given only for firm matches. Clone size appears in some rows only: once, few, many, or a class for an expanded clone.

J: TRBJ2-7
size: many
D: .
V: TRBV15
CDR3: CATSRSLGTYEQYF
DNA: TGTGCCACCAGCAGATCCCTGGGGACCTACGAGCAGTACTTC

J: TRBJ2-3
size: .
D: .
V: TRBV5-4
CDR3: CASSLVVKGTDTQYF
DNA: TGTGCCAGCAGCTTGGTGGTAAAGGGCACAGATACGCAGTATTTT

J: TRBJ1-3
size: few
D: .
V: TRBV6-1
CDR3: CASSEARAGRHTIYF
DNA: TGTGCCAGCAGTGAAGCTAGGGCAGGGAGGCACACCATATATTTT

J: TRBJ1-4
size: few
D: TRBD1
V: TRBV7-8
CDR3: CASRQTGFNEKLFF
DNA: TGTGCCAGCAGGCAGACAGGGTTTAATGAAAAACTGTTTTTT

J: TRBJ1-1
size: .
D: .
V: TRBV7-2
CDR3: CASSLESGAGNTEAFF
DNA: TGTGCCAGCAGCTTAGAATCGGGCGCAGGGAACACTGAAGCTTTCTTT

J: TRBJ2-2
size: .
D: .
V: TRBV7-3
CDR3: CASSRPDGELFF
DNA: TGTGCCAGCAGCCGCCCAGACGGGGAGCTGTTTTTT

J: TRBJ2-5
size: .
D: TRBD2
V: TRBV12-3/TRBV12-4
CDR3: CASSLPGLPQETQYF
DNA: TGTGCCAGCAGTCTACCGGGACTACCCCAAGAGACCCAGTACTTC

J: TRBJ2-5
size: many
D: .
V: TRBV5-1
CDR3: CASSAQETQYF
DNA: TGCGCCAGCAGCGCCCAAGAGACCCAGTACTTC

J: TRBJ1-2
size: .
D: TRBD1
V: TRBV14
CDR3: CASSPPGQEANYGYTF
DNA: TGTGCCAGCAGCCCACCCGGACAGGAGGCTAACTATGGCTACACCTTC

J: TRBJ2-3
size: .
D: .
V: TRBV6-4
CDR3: CASSDLTGVGTDTQYF
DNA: TGTGCCAGCAGTGACCTAACGGGAGTAGGCACAGATACGCAGTATTTT

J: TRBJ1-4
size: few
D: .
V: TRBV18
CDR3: CASSTGATPNEKLFF
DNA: TGTGCCAGCTCAACCGGGGCCACCCCTAATGAAAAACTGTTTTTT

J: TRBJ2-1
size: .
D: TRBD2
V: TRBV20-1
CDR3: CSAQSSGSWNEQFF
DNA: TGCAGTGCTCAATCTAGCGGGAGTTGGAATGAGCAGTTCTTC

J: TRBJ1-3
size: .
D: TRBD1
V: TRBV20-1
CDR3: CSASYQGGDKAFSGNTIYF
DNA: TGCAGTGCTAGCTATCAGGGGGGGGACAAGGCCTTTTCTGGAAACACCATATATTTT

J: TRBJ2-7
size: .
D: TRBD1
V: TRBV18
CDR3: CASSYGQGVPYEQYF
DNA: TGTGCCAGCTCCTACGGACAGGGGGTCCCATACGAGCAGTACTTC

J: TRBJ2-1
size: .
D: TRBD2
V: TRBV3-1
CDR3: CASSQLAGGLAEQFF
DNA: TGTGCCAGCAGCCAATTAGCGGGGGGACTCGCTGAGCAGTTCTTC

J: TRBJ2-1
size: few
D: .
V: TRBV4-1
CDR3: CASSRLGSSYNEQFF
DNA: TGCGCCAGCAGTCGACTAGGGAGCTCCTACAATGAGCAGTTCTTC

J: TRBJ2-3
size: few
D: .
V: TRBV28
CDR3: CASNRPGTDTQYF
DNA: TGTGCCAGCAACCGGCCTGGGACAGATACGCAGTATTTT

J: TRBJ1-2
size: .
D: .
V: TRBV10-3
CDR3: CAIRGDSFGGYTF
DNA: TGTGCCATCAGGGGAGACAGTTTCGGTGGCTACACCTTC

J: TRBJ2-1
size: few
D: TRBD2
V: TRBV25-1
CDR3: CASSESSASGEQFF
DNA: TGTGCCAGCAGTGAATCCTCGGCTAGCGGGGAGCAGTTCTTC

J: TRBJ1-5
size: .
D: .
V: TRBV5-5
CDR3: CASSFDSYNQPQHF
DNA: TGTGCCAGCAGCTTCGACAGCTACAATCAGCCCCAGCATTTT

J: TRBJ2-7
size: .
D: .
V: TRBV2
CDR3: CASSERGFEQYF
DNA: TGTGCCAGCAGCGAAAGGGGGTTCGAGCAGTACTTC

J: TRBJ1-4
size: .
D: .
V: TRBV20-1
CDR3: CSARHLATNEKLFF
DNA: TGCAGTGCTAGACACCTTGCAACTAATGAAAAACTGTTTTTT

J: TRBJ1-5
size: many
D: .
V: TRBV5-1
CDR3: CASRKSTADQPQHF
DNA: TGCGCCAGCAGGAAATCCACAGCCGATCAGCCCCAGCATTTT

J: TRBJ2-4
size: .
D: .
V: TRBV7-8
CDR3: CASSPDRLAKNIQYF
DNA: TGTGCCAGCAGCCCCGACAGATTAGCCAAAAACATTCAGTACTTC

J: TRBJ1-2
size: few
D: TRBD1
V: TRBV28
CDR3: CASRAGQEGYTF
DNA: TGTGCCAGCAGGGCTGGACAGGAGGGCTACACCTTC

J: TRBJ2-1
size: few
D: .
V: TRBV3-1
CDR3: CASSGANEQFF
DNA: TGTGCCAGCAGCGGGGCCAATGAGCAGTTCTTC

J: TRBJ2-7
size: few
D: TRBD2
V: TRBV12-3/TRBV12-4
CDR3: CASSFRGSGGPHEQYF
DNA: TGTGCCAGCAGTTTTCGGGGATCGGGAGGGCCCCACGAGCAGTACTTC

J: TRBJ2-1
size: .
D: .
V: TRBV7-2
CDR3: CASSLGFASSYNEQFF
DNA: TGTGCCAGCAGCTTAGGGTTTGCGAGCTCCTACAATGAGCAGTTCTTC

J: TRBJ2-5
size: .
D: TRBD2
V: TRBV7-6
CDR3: CASSLSVAGGQETQYF
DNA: TGTGCCAGCAGCTTAAGTGTAGCGGGGGGCCAAGAGACCCAGTACTTC

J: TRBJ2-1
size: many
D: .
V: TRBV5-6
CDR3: CASSLRGGGGNEQFF
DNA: TGTGCCAGCAGCTTGAGGGGGGGCGGTGGAAATGAGCAGTTCTTC

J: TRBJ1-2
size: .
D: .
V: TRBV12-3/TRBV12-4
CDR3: CASSPTGTFGYTF
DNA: TGTGCCAGCAGTCCCACCGGGACATTCGGCTACACCTTC

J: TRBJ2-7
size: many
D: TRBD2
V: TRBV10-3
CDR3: CAISEWEVLAGVGEQYF
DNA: TGTGCCATCAGTGAGTGGGAAGTACTAGCGGGAGTTGGGGAGCAGTACTTC

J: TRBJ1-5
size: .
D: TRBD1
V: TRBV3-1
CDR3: CASSLRQGAQPQHF
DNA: TGTGCCAGCAGCCTTAGGCAGGGGGCTCAGCCCCAGCATTTT

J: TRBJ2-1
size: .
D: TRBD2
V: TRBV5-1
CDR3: CASSLVLGLAGVYNEQFF
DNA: TGCGCCAGCAGCTTGGTTTTAGGGCTAGCGGGAGTCTACAATGAGCAGTTCTTC